The 8 T cell receptor beta chains presented below share a single source sample, sequenced in a study of shared clonotypes between healthy human individuals (dated by TCRdb to the early 2020s). The receptor library was made with the immunoSEQ multiplex PCR assay. In its TCRdb copy, this immuneACCESS table keeps in-frame sequences only and misses some clones. Where compared with another copy, unresolved V genes explain less than half of these, and the others have no known cause. Here the sample has 2 million to 2.5 million clones; 85% to 95% occur a single time. The top ten hold around 1.7% of the sample. CD8 naive samples were CD45RO-negative cells positively selected for CCR7, giving a CD45RA+CCR7+ population that excluded TemRA cells. Material for sequencing was naive CD8+ T cells from PBMCs. The cell subset or site label, as the study defines it: CD45RA+CCR7+. These receptors came from a man aged 18 to 29 in good health. Some clones in this sample may be carry-over from other donors' samples.

In its sample, this clone was seen once. The V and J genes are TRBV19 and TRBJ1-5; 9 nucleotides agree with TRBD1. This CDR3 spans 15 amino acids. V lost 6 bases, J lost 6 bases, and 9 bases stayed unmatched. Germline lookup yields CDR1 LNHDA and CDR2 SQIVND (reference sequence). CDR3 amino acids: CASSRDRARAQPQHF. The CDR3 DNA follows: TGTGCCAGTAGCCGGGACAGGGCGAGGGCTCAGCCCCAGCATTTT.

This chain's CDR3 is CASSQDLTSWGNQPQHF. CDR3 sequence (DNA): TGCGCCAGCAGCCAAGACTTGACCTCCTGGGGCAATCAGCCCCAGCATTTT. The V call is TRBV4-3, the J call TRBJ1-5, with D hard to call. Germline V gene data show CDR1 as LGHNA and CDR2 as YSLEER. The CDR3 contains 17 residues. V gave up 0 bases and J gave up 2 bases, with 14 bases separating them.

The gene calls are TRBV19 and TRBJ2-5; maybe TRBD1 (5 bases). Per the germline V gene, CDR1 is LNHDA and CDR2 is SQIVND (reference sequence). The CDR3 consists of 13 residues. Trimming pared 7 bases from V and 5 bases from J, leaving 14 bases between. The CDR3 nucleotides read TGTGCCAGTACCGACAGTACTGGGGAGACCCAGTACTTC. This translates into CASTDSTGETQYF.

The chain recombines TRBV9 with TRBJ1-2; 9 bases are a match to TRBD1. The trim removed 4 bases at V and 3 bases at J, leaving 10 bases unmatched. This CDR3 has 16 residues. Germline CDR1 SGDLS, CDR2 YYNGEE. Here the CDR3 reads CASSSRQTGGHYGYTF. The CDR3, as DNA: TGTGCCAGCAGCTCCCGTCAGACAGGGGGGCACTATGGCTACACCTTC.

This clone has a single count. This chain joins TRBV27 and TRBJ2-7; no clear D. The germline CDR1 and CDR2 sequences are MNHEY and SMNVEV (reference sequence). This CDR3 has 14 amino acids. Trimming pared 5 bases from V and 2 bases from J, leaving 13 bases between. This CDR3 reads CASSRLEAPYEQYF. The DNA for the CDR3 is TGTGCCAGCAGTCGTCTTGAAGCCCCCTACGAGCAGTACTTC.

The V gene is TRBV29-1, the J gene TRBJ1-2, with 7 bases fitting TRBD1. This CDR3 region has 13 residues. CDR1 SQVTM and CDR2 ANQGSEA come from the germline V gene. The J segment lost 6 bases and the V segment lost 5 bases, leaving 9 bases of the junction unmatched. The CDR3 protein is CSVPTGQVDGYTF. CDR3 DNA: TGCAGCGTTCCTACTGGACAGGTGGATGGCTACACCTTC. The full variable domain, with the rest looked up from reference TRBV29-1 and TRBJ1-2, is SAVISQKPSRDICQRGTSLTIQCQVDSQVTMMFWYRQQPGQSLTLIATANQGSEATYESGFVIDKFPISRPNLTFSTLTVSNMSPEDSSIYLCSVPTGQVDGYTFGSGTRLTVV.

J is TRBJ2-1 and V is TRBV15; TRBD2 is a possible D gene (6 bases). Looked up from germline, CDR1 is LNHNV and CDR2 is YYDKDF (reference sequence). With 0 bases removed from V and 9 bases from J, the gap between germline ends came to 15 bases. This CDR3 region has 15 residues. CDR3 protein: CATSREPLLGGEQFF. The CDR3 region has the DNA TGTGCCACCAGCAGAGAGCCACTCCTGGGAGGTGAGCAGTTCTTC.

V usage is TRBV28 and J usage is TRBJ1-6; tentatively, D is TRBD1 (5 bases). The germline V gene encodes CDR1 MDHEN and CDR2 SYDVKM. The CDR3 runs to 16 residues. V dropped 3 bases and J dropped 9 bases, with 18 bases sitting between them. The CDR3 loop reads CASSLSETVRGSPLHF. The DNA for the CDR3 is TGTGCCAGCAGTTTGTCCGAGACAGTCCGGGGTTCACCCCTCCACTTT. The full variable domain, its missing parts supplied by reference TRBV28 and TRBJ1-6, is DVKVTQSSRYLVKRTGEKVFLECVQDMDHENMFWYRQDPGLGLRLIYFSYDVKMKEKGDIPEGYSVSREKKERFSLILESASTNQTSMYLCASSLSETVRGSPLHFGNGTRLTVT.